Below are 23 T cell receptor beta chains sequenced from a single sample in a study of graft-versus-host responses after intestinal transplantation. The table came from immunoSEQ multiplex PCR; TCRdb's copy has only in-frame clones and leaves some out. The profile shows about 43,000 clones, approximately 94% of them singletons. Sequencing was performed on PBMCs, taken approximately 360 days after intestinal transplant. The receptor source for this set is a human patient who received an intestinal transplant, so some T cells may come from the graft donor.

The V and J genes are TRBV30 and TRBJ1-2; D is unresolved. This CDR3 has 15 amino acids. CDR1 GTSNPN and CDR2 SVGIG come from the germline V gene (reference sequence). The V gene lost 3 bases and the J gene lost 4 bases, with 18 bases spanning the gap. CDR3 in amino acids: CAWSLFTRAVYGYTF. CDR3 DNA sequence: TGTGCCTGGAGCTTATTCACCCGGGCGGTCTATGGCTACACCTTC.

The J gene is TRBJ2-7, the V gene TRBV6-5; 7 bases line up with TRBD1. V was pared by 6 bases and J by 3 bases, with 2 bases of the junction left unmatched. The CDR3 spans 12 residues. The germline gives CDR1 MNHEY, CDR2 SVGAGI. CDR3 protein: CASSNRGYEQYF. The CDR3 nucleotides are TGTGCCAGCAGCAACAGGGGCTACGAGCAGTACTTC.

The rearrangement uses TRBV10-1 and TRBJ2-2; possible D gene TRBD2, 6 bases. CDR1 and CDR2 (germline): WNHNN, SYGVQD (reference sequence). V gave up 6 bases and J gave up 6 bases, with 17 bases separating them. The CDR3 has 15 amino acids. CDR3 nucleotide sequence: TGCGCCAGCAGCCCCTCGGGAGATCGGGCCGGGGAGCTGTTTTTT. Translated: CASSPSGDRAGELFF.

The rearrangement joins TRBV9 to TRBJ1-3, with a tentative D call TRBD1 (6 bases). In germline, CDR1 is SGDLS, CDR2 YYNGEE. V was cut by 0 bases and J by 0 bases, with 22 bases left in between. CDR3 length: 20 residues. The CDR3 loop is CASSVDSQGSHPSSGNTIYF. In nucleotides, the CDR3 is TGTGCCAGCAGCGTAGATTCCCAGGGGTCGCATCCTTCCTCTGGAAACACCATATATTTT.

This clone was found once. The rearrangement uses TRBV11-2 and TRBJ2-5; D call uncertain. Germline CDR1 reads SGHAT; CDR2 reads FQNNGV. This CDR3 is built from 15 residues. The germline V and J ends were trimmed by 3 bases and 1 base, with 12 bases remaining between them. CDR3 protein: CASSFHPAPQETQYF. CDR3 in DNA: TGTGCCAGCAGCTTTCACCCGGCACCCCAAGAGACCCAGTACTTC.

The chain links TRBV7-3 to TRBJ2-1, with 11 bases identical to TRBD2. The CDR3 spans 15 residues. Germline CDR1 SGHTA, CDR2 FQGTGA. The V segment lost 5 bases and the J segment 8 bases; nucleotides outside the gene matches: 8. The CDR3 nucleotides read TGTGCCAGCAGCCTATCTAGCGGGAGGCTCCATGAGCAGTTCTTC. It specifies CASSLSSGRLHEQFF.

The chain joins TRBV25-1 to TRBJ2-7; maybe TRBD2 (6 bases). Germline CDR1 and CDR2: MGHDK and SYGVNS. The ends were cut back, 7 bases at V and 5 bases at J, with 15 bases in the middle. The CDR3 is 13 residues long. The chain's CDR3 is CASNPYGGDEQYF. Written as DNA, the CDR3 is TGTGCCAGCAATCCCTACGGGGGAGACGAGCAGTACTTC.

The chain links TRBV5-4 to TRBJ2-5, with 8 bases matching TRBD2. The CDR3 runs to 16 residues. V lost 4 bases to trimming and J lost 3 bases; unmatched junction nucleotides: 11. From germline, CDR1 is SGHNT and CDR2 YYREEE (reference sequence). In DNA form, the CDR3 reads TGTGCCAGCAGCACGTTTCTTACTAGCGGCAAAGAGACCCAGTACTTC. It translates to CASSTFLTSGKETQYF.

The rearrangement uses TRBV2 and TRBJ2-7; D is ambiguous. V shed 4 bases and J shed 4 bases, with 8 bases lying between them. CDR3 size: 12 residues. The germline gives CDR1 SNHLY, CDR2 FYNNEI. This chain's CDR3 is CASSAPYYEQYF. Here the CDR3 DNA reads TGTGCCAGCAGTGCGCCGTATTACGAGCAGTACTTC.

This clone was picked up one time. The V gene is TRBV5-1, the J gene TRBJ1-4, with D unresolved. The CDR3 is made up of 15 amino acids. Germline V lookup: CDR1 SGHRS, CDR2 YFSETQ. The V gene lost 0 bases and the J gene lost 3 bases, with 9 bases spanning the gap. CDR3 sequence: CASSLEGIANEKLFF. The CDR3 coding sequence is TGCGCCAGCAGCTTGGAAGGGATAGCTAATGAAAAACTGTTTTTT.

The chain couples TRBV27 to TRBJ2-5, with a tentative D call TRBD1 (5 bases). Germline CDR1 and CDR2: MNHEY and SMNVEV (reference sequence). V was shortened by 3 bases and J by 9 bases, with 23 bases between the two germline ends. The CDR3 has 16 amino acids. The CDR3 is CASSFGLGDLPTAQYF. Here the CDR3 DNA reads TGTGCCAGCAGTTTCGGGTTAGGGGATTTACCGACGGCCCAGTACTTC.

This clone has only one observation. This chain links TRBV6-4 with TRBJ2-3; D remains ambiguous. Trimming took 2 bases from V and 0 from J, leaving 3 bases between them. The germline gives CDR1 MRHNA, CDR2 SNTAGT. CDR3 length: 13 amino acids. CDR3 in DNA: TGTGCCAGCAGTGACGGGAGCACAGATACGCAGTATTTT. Translated: CASSDGSTDTQYF.

The chain joins TRBV7-6 to TRBJ2-1; 12 nucleotides match TRBD2. Germline CDR1 is SGHVS and CDR2 is FNYEAQ. The CDR3 extends over 15 amino acids. V lost 5 bases to trimming and J lost 8 bases; unmatched junction nucleotides: 7. The DNA for the CDR3 is TGTGCCAGCAGCCGTGGGACTAGCGGGTGGGATGAGCAGTTCTTC. Amino acid sequence: CASSRGTSGWDEQFF. Based on the CDR3 plus reference TRBV7-6 and TRBJ2-1, the full variable domain is GAGVSQSPRYKVTKRGQDVALRCDPISGHVSLYWYRQALGQGPEFLTYFNYEAQQDKSGLPNDRFSAERPEGSISTLTIQRTEQRDSAMYRCASSRGTSGWDEQFFGPGTRLTVL.

The gene calls are TRBV9 and TRBJ1-2, with D possibly being TRBD1 (5 bases). V lost 5 bases and J lost 3, with 14 bases in between. The CDR3 length is 14 residues. The V gene's germline CDR1 is SGDLS and CDR2 YYNGEE. In nucleotides, the CDR3 is TGTGCCAGCAGGAACACCAAAGGGGACTATGGCTACACCTTC. Translating it yields CASRNTKGDYGYTF.

The chain employs TRBV2 and TRBJ2-2; D call uncertain. The CDR3 is 14 residues long. The V gene's germline CDR1 is SNHLY and CDR2 FYNNEI. Trimming cost V 5 bases and J 8 bases, with 15 bases left between them. CDR3: CASSLLTAGGELFF. The CDR3 nucleotides read TGTGCCAGCAGTCTCCTGACGGCTGGGGGGGAGCTGTTTTTT.

This rearrangement joins TRBV11-2 to TRBJ2-2; D is unclear. V dropped 8 bases and J dropped 7 bases, with 5 bases sitting between them. CDR3 length equals 10 residues. The germline gives CDR1 SGHAT, CDR2 FQNNGV. CDR3 coding DNA: TGTGCCAGCGGGTACGGGGAGCTGTTTTTT. Translation gives CASGYGELFF.

This clone was seen a single time. The chain uses TRBV27 and TRBJ2-1, with 9 bases matching TRBD2. Germline assignment: CDR1 MNHEY and CDR2 SMNVEV (reference sequence). The J segment lost 6 bases and the V segment lost 6 bases, leaving 6 bases of the junction unmatched. The CDR3 runs 14 residues. The CDR3 loop reads CASRRLADVNEQFF. As DNA, the CDR3 is TGTGCCAGCAGGCGACTAGCGGATGTCAATGAGCAGTTCTTC.

This chain links TRBV27 with TRBJ2-5, with D perhaps TRBD2 (5 bases). TRBJ2-7 explains the end of the DNA better; the J call may be wrong. Per germline, CDR1 MNHEY and CDR2 SMNVEV (reference sequence). This CDR3 has 14 amino acids. CDR3 protein: CASSVLDSPGEQYF. Here the CDR3 DNA reads TGTGCCAGCAGTGTACTAGATTCCCCAGGCGAGCAGTACTTC.

The CDR3 reads CASSDRVAGGEDEQFF. In DNA, the CDR3 is TGTGCCAGCAGCGACCGAGTAGCGGGAGGGGAAGATGAGCAGTTCTTC. The chain couples TRBV7-6 to TRBJ2-1; 11 positions agree with TRBD2. The trim removed 5 bases at V and 8 bases at J, leaving 11 bases unmatched. The CDR3 has 16 residues. Germline V gene sequence: CDR1 SGHVS, CDR2 FNYEAQ.

V and J are TRBV2 and TRBJ1-5, with D perhaps TRBD1 (5 bases). The germline V gene encodes CDR1 SNHLY and CDR2 FYNNEI. Trimming removed 4 bases at V and 4 bases at J, with 11 bases between. CDR3 length: 14 residues. The CDR3 region is CASSARGLNQPQHF. CDR3 sequence (DNA): TGTGCCAGCAGTGCAAGGGGTTTAAATCAGCCCCAGCATTTT.

The chain carries TRBV27 and TRBJ2-7, with D possibly matching TRBD2 (6 bases). Trimming took off 6 bases at V and 0 bases at J, with 15 bases between the two ends. The CDR3 spans 15 residues. CDR1 MNHEY and CDR2 SMNVEV come from the germline V gene (reference sequence). CDR3 bases: TGTGCCAGCAGACGAGCCGGGACTGACTCCTACGAGCAGTACTTC. It codes for CASRRAGTDSYEQYF.

This chain joins TRBV27 and TRBJ1-6, with TRBD1 as a possible D gene (5 bases). Trimming cost V 7 bases and J 6 bases, with 16 bases left between them. The CDR3 spans 15 residues. Germline-derived CDR1 and CDR2 are MNHEY and SMNVEV (reference sequence). The DNA of the CDR3 is TGTGCCAGCACCGAAGTTGGGGCCGGTAATTCACCCCTCCACTTT. It yields the protein CASTEVGAGNSPLHF.

The V call is TRBV6-5, the J call TRBJ1-2; D perhaps matches TRBD1 (5 bases). The CDR3 totals 13 residues. Trimming removed 7 bases from V and 3 bases from J, with 12 bases in between. Per germline, CDR1 MNHEY and CDR2 SVGAGI. The CDR3 region has the DNA TGTGCCAGCAAAGGGGCGGACTACTATGGCTACACCTTC. It translates to CASKGADYYGYTF.